This T cell receptor beta chain derives from a study of regulatory T cells in long-lasting Graves disease (dated by TCRdb to about 2021). Regarding the research as a whole: To count as having persistent Graves' disease, a patient had to have received antithyroid drug treatment for over 5 years with TSH receptor autoantibodies remaining persistently positive. Persistent Graves' disease patients were compared with newly diagnosed Graves' disease patients by peripheral blood TCR sequencing and RNA sequencing. The study was registered as a clinical trial and conducted in China. A total of 33 samples were covered by TCR sequencing, comprising approximately 13 persistent and around 20 newly diagnosed Graves' disease patients. Persistent Graves' disease patients in the clinical cohort had taken antithyroid drugs for 9 to 11 years on average.

The time point label corresponds to: persistent/refractory GD, antithyroid drugs over 5 years with positive TRAb. For both TCR sequencing and RNA sequencing, RNA was extracted from PBMCs using TRIzol. Graves' disease was diagnosed according to American Thyroid Association guidelines. Recruitment of patients was carried out at an endocrinology department in Xi'an, China. Each patient gave about 9.1 milliliters of peripheral blood, collected in an EDTA anticoagulant tube. PBMCs were isolated by Ficoll Paque Plus density gradient separation without further T cell sorting. RNA quality was checked with an Agilent 2100 Bioanalyzer and agarose gel, and concentration with a NanoDrop 2000. Note on this clonotype: What antigen it recognizes has not been identified. Base qualities are not provided; no much larger clone lies one nucleotide away.

The method was multiplex PCR. The reads were generated on an Illumina HiSeq 4000. TCR beta libraries were built with iRepertoire HTBI primers and Arm-PCR amplification of CDR3 regions. Before sequencing, the PCR products underwent gel purification. The original methods were these. Gene usage analysis of CDR3 amino acid clonotypes used the approximately 62 TRBV and about 15 TRBJ segments found across samples. Filtered high-quality paired reads were merged into contigs using COPE and FqMerger. BLAST was used to align contigs to IMGT TRBV, TRBD and TRBJ reference genes, and CDR3 was defined according to IMGT. Highly expanded clones were defined as clonotypes with a frequency above 0.1%. Repertoire diversity was measured by Shannon entropy, and V-J evenness by the Gini coefficient. Clonotypes shared by more than one individual were considered public. TCRdb trimmed the raw reads at Q25, called clones with MiXCR and kept productive beta chains. Rows are unified per CDR3 protein, each entry keeping the most common DNA and genes. The V and J calls and clone size are TCRdb's, not the authors'. Present in this sample are approximately 500,000 distinct CDR3 sequences, about a fifth of which were seen just once. The ten largest clonotypes hold about 7% of the sample.

Study-level results and caveats: Compared with newly diagnosed patients, patients with persistent Graves' disease had lower TCR Shannon entropy and fewer highly expanded clones, which suggests clonal expansion. Preferential use of TRBV28, TRBJ1-2 and TRBJ2-5 was observed in persistent disease, whereas TRBV20-1 and TRBJ2-1 were favored in newly diagnosed disease. Patients with persistent disease shared more public clonotypes (about 3,000) than newly diagnosed patients did (roughly 970). Sequencing and analysis were limited to the TCR beta chain. The authors acknowledged the small sample size as a limitation that may reduce accuracy. Only peripheral blood was studied, because thyroid tissue, the primary lesion, was inaccessible.

The CDR3 has 13 amino acids, counting the end cysteine and phenylalanine. Left in the record is the CDR3 DNA by itself, 39 bases read in frame from the first base. V was cut back by 1 base and J by 2 bases, leaving a gap of 5 bases between them. Reading the germline V gene gives CDR1 SGDLS and CDR2 YYNGEE. This receptor was taken from a female donor with Graves disease. Sequencing used peripheral blood mononuclear cells (PBMCs), obtained when the disease was refractory, from a patient treated with antithyroid drugs. The chain links TRBV9 with TRBJ2-3; a confident D gene designation cannot be given. The DNA reads TGTGCCAGCAGCGTACTGGTCACAGATACGCAGTATTTT. Its protein reads: CASSVLVTDTQYF.